The 15 T cell receptor beta chains below were found in one sample sequenced in a study of cytomegalovirus exposure and HLA in healthy donors. PCR employed 60 Vbeta and 13 Jbeta primers. Assay used: immunoSEQ multiplex PCR; TCRdb lists only in-frame clones, some missing. The top ten clones hold roughly 0.71% of a sample with hundreds of thousands of clones, around 80% of them seen once. The sample comprised PBMCs. These TCRs come from a boy aged 2 to 10 in good health and CMV-seronegative.

The count of this clone is one. A junction end diverges from the germline sequence, so it may reflect a read error. V usage is TRBV7-7 and J usage is TRBJ2-3; perhaps TRBD1 as D (6 bases). Germline V gene data show CDR1 as SSHAT and CDR2 as FNYEAQ (reference sequence). This CDR3 is 13 amino acids long. CDR3 region: CASSLADRTAQYF. CDR3 DNA sequence: TGTGCTAGCAGCTTAGCAGACAGGACTGCGCAGTATTTT.

J is TRBJ2-7 and V is TRBV5-1, with D perhaps TRBD2 (5 bases). Trimming cost V 0 bases and J 3 bases, with 7 bases left between them. The CDR3 is 13 amino acids. Germline CDR1 and CDR2: SGHRS and YFSETQ. The CDR3 DNA reads TGCGCCAGCAGCTTGGACGGGATCTACGAGCAGTACTTC. Its protein product is CASSLDGIYEQYF.

This clone was recorded only once. The CDR3 region is CASSQEDRGGYQPQHF. The CDR3 coding sequence is TGCGCCAGCAGCCAAGAGGACAGGGGCGGTTATCAGCCCCAGCATTTT. V is TRBV4-1 and J is TRBJ1-5, with 9 bases lining up with TRBD1. Looked up from germline, CDR1 is MGHRA and CDR2 is YSYEKL. After removal of 0 bases from V and 5 bases from J, the junction contained 5 bases not matched to a gene. This CDR3 comprises 16 residues.

The chain links TRBV27 to TRBJ2-1, with TRBD1 as a possible D gene (6 bases). The CDR3 is made up of 13 amino acids. V gave up 6 bases and J gave up 6 bases, with 12 bases separating them. CDR1 is MNHEY, CDR2 SMNVEV, per germline (reference sequence). The CDR3 loop reads CASSWDKLNEQFF. The CDR3 DNA reads TGTGCCAGCAGCTGGGACAAACTCAATGAGCAGTTCTTC.

This chain links TRBV28 with TRBJ2-1; 10 bases are a match to TRBD2. The length of the CDR3 is 15 residues. With V trimmed by 3 bases and J by 5 bases, 4 bases remained unmatched. CDR1 MDHEN and CDR2 SYDVKM come from the germline V gene. CDR3 nucleotides: TGTGCCAGCAGTTTGCGGACTAGCGGCAACAATGAGCAGTTCTTC. Its translation is CASSLRTSGNNEQFF.

This clone was observed a handful of times. This chain links TRBV4-1 with TRBJ1-1, with D perhaps TRBD1 (5 bases). The CDR3 is 14 residues long. Germline V CDR1 and CDR2: MGHRA, YSYEKL. Trimming took 2 bases from V and 5 from J, leaving 12 bases between them. CDR3 loop: CASSQSGGVTEAFF. The CDR3 DNA reads as TGCGCCAGCAGCCAATCCGGAGGGGTTACTGAAGCTTTCTTT.

This chain joins TRBV5-6 and TRBJ1-1; D is possibly TRBD1 (5 bases). Between the trimmed V and J ends, which lost 3 bases and 0 bases, there was a span of 18 bases. This CDR3 is built from 17 residues. CDR1 is SGHDT, CDR2 YYEEEE, per germline. Here the CDR3 reads CASSSWGRRSVNTEAFF. CDR3 in DNA: TGTGCCAGCAGCTCATGGGGCAGGCGTTCAGTGAACACTGAAGCTTTCTTT. Full variable domain (missing parts from reference TRBV5-6 and TRBJ1-1): DAGVTQSPTHLIKTRGQQVTLRCSPKSGHDTVSWYQQALGQGPQFIFQYYEEEERQRGNFPDRFSGHQFPNYSSELNVNALLLGDSALYLCASSSWGRRSVNTEAFFGQGTRLTVV.

The chain joins TRBV15 to TRBJ2-2, with D possibly matching TRBD1 (6 bases). This CDR3 comprises 13 residues. Trimming took off 5 bases at V and 6 bases at J, with 10 bases between the two ends. Germline CDR1 is LNHNV and CDR2 is YYDKDF (reference sequence). Written as DNA, the CDR3 is TGTGCCACCAGCTGGGGGCTTCCCGGGGAGCTGTTTTTT. This encodes CATSWGLPGELFF.

This sequence joins TRBV11-3 and TRBJ2-3; 7 bases are a match to TRBD2. Germline loops: CDR1 SGHNT, CDR2 YENEEA. CDR3 length equals 15 residues. V lost 1 base and J lost 6; bases outside the gene matches: 7. CDR3 coding DNA: TGTGCCAGCAGCTTAGCGGGGGGATCCGATGATACGCAGTATTTT. This translates into CASSLAGGSDDTQYF. The variable domain in full, completed from reference TRBV11-3 and TRBJ2-3, reads EAGVVQSPRYKIIEKKQPVAFWCNPISGHNTLYWYLQNLGQGPELLIRYENEEAVDDSQLPKDRFSAERLKGVDSTLKIQPAELGDSAVYLCASSLAGGSDDTQYFGPGTRLTVL.

The V and J genes are TRBV30 and TRBJ2-7, with D uncertain. The CDR3 has 13 residues. Trimming stripped 4 bases from V and 2 bases from J, with 12 bases between. Germline loops: CDR1 GTSNPN, CDR2 SVGIG (reference sequence). CDR3 nucleotide sequence: TGTGCCTGGATGGCAACTCAGGCCTACGAGCAGTACTTC. Its translation is CAWMATQAYEQYF.

This chain links TRBV5-4 with TRBJ2-7; 7 bases are a match to TRBD1. V dropped 2 bases and J dropped 0; count of bases not matched to a gene: 2. The germline CDR1 and CDR2 sequences are SGHNT and YYREEE (reference sequence). CDR3 length: 14 amino acids. The CDR3 protein is CASSFDRDSYEQYF. DNA for the CDR3: TGTGCCAGCAGCTTCGACAGGGACTCCTACGAGCAGTACTTC.

The J gene is TRBJ2-1, the V gene TRBV7-3; 9 bases map to TRBD2. Germline CDR1 SGHTA, CDR2 FQGTGA. The CDR3 runs to 16 residues. The V gene end was trimmed by 5 bases and the J gene end by 8 bases; junction bases not matched to a gene: 13. The CDR3 DNA reads as TGTGCCAGCAGCCCGCTCGTGCGGGGGGGCGGCGATGAGCAGTTCTTC. Translating it yields CASSPLVRGGGDEQFF. Full variable domain (missing parts from reference TRBV7-3 and TRBJ2-1): GAGVSQTPSNKVTEKGKYVELRCDPISGHTALYWYRQSLGQGPEFLIYFQGTGAADDSGLPNDRFFAVRPEGSVSTLKIQRTERGDSAVYLCASSPLVRGGGDEQFFGPGTRLTVL.

This clone was observed a few times. V usage is TRBV13 and J usage is TRBJ2-7, with 8 bases lining up with TRBD1. V dropped 4 bases and J dropped 6; count of bases not matched to a gene: 8. Germline V CDR1 and CDR2: PRHDT, FYEKMQ (reference sequence). The CDR3 has 14 residues. The CDR3 loop reads CASSSLDRAPEQYF. The CDR3 region has the DNA TGTGCCAGCAGCTCACTGGACAGGGCGCCCGAGCAGTACTTC.

The V gene is TRBV7-9, the J gene TRBJ2-3, with 8 bases lining up with TRBD1. CDR1 and CDR2 (germline): SEHNR, FQNEAQ (reference sequence). V was clipped by 2 bases and J by 4 bases; unmatched bases: 2. This CDR3 spans 14 amino acids. CDR3 sequence: CASSLSQGADTQYF. The CDR3 DNA reads as TGTGCCAGCAGCTTATCACAGGGGGCAGATACGCAGTATTTT.

This clone was picked up a small number of times. The chain employs TRBV10-1 and TRBJ1-1; 7 bases fit TRBD1. Germline CDR1 and CDR2: WNHNN and SYGVQD (reference sequence). The V segment lost 5 bases and the J segment 4 bases; nucleotides outside the gene matches: 4. The CDR3 loop spans 13 amino acids. CDR3 bases: TGCGCCAGCAGTAGGGACAGAGGCACTGAAGCTTTCTTT. This codes for CASSRDRGTEAFF.